This T cell receptor beta chain comes out of a study of blood T cell repertoires in COVID-19. Deletions cut 7 bases from V and 5 bases from J, with 12 bases between. CDR3 length: 13 residues. The data were produced by immunoSEQ multiplex PCR, yet TCRdb's version contains in-frame clones alone and is incomplete. The sample carries fewer than 400,000 clones, approximately 91% recorded once. The chain joins TRBV12-3 or TRBV12-4 to TRBJ1-5, with D perhaps TRBD1 (6 bases). Sample: PBMCs or T cells enriched from blood (not recorded which). This TCR came from a woman in her twenties or thirties who had been exposed to COVID-19. The CDR3 DNA sequence: TGTGCCAGCACCCCTAACAGGGATCAGCCCCAGCATTTT. Encoded protein: CASTPNRDQPQHF.